A selection of T cell receptor beta chains follows, all from one sample in a study of shared clonotypes between healthy human individuals. Data came from immunoSEQ multiplex PCR; TCRdb stores just in-frame clones and leaves some out. The sample shows roughly 1,100,000 clones, about 75% of them seen only once. Sequenced sample: memory CD4+ T cells sorted from blood. These receptors were obtained from a man younger than 35 in good health. Each CDR3 is given with its conserved first and last residue. The D gene is left open where the match is weak. A row's size may be missing; if present it is once, few, many or a size class.

length	V	J	size	D	CDR3	DNA
16	TRBV18	TRBJ2-5	few	TRBD2	CASSPSLAGGQETQYF	TGTGCCAGCTCACCGAGTTTAGCGGGGGGACAAGAGACCCAGTACTTC
14	TRBV28	TRBJ1-4	-	-	CASLSQQTGEKLFF	TGTGCCAGCCTAAGCCAACAGACGGGGGAAAAACTGTTTTTT
13	TRBV19	TRBJ2-5	-	TRBD1	CASSIDSHRGRYF	TGTGCCAGTAGTATAGACTCCCACAGGGGACGCTACTTC
16	TRBV7-9	TRBJ2-6	once	-	CASSSETSSGANVLTF	TGTGCCAGCAGCTCGGAGACTAGCTCTGGGGCCAACGTCCTGACTTTC
15	TRBV7-6	TRBJ2-5	-	-	CASSLHRELQETQYF	TGTGCCAGCAGCTTACACCGGGAGCTCCAAGAGACCCAGTACTTC
15	TRBV7-2	TRBJ2-7	-	-	CASSAARDGAGEQYF	TGTGCCAGCAGCGCGGCCCGGGACGGGGCTGGAGAGCAGTACTTC
15	TRBV7-9	TRBJ2-7	-	TRBD2	CASRPSSGRASEQYF	TGTGCCAGCAGACCGAGTAGCGGGAGGGCCTCCGAGCAGTACTTC
16	TRBV5-1	TRBJ1-6	once	TRBD1	CASSEQGGGLNSPLHF	TGCGCCAGCAGCGAACAGGGGGGTGGCCTTAATTCACCCCTCCACTTT
14	TRBV5-1	TRBJ2-2	many	-	CASSLAPVTGELFF	TGCGCCAGCAGCTTGGCCCCGGTCACCGGGGAGCTGTTTTTT
14	TRBV10-3	TRBJ1-5	-	-	CAISESQGGPPQHF	TGTGCCATCAGTGAGTCCCAGGGAGGTCCGCCCCAGCATTTT
13	TRBV5-5	TRBJ2-3	-	-	CASSLFWTDTQYF	TGTGCCAGCAGCTTGTTCTGGACAGATACGCAGTATTTT
18	TRBV7-6	TRBJ2-4	-	-	CASSLAFGQGEAKNIQYF	TGTGCCAGCAGCTTAGCATTCGGCCAGGGTGAGGCCAAAAACATTCAGTACTTC
15	TRBV10-3	TRBJ1-4	-	TRBD1	CATLKGQGNNEKLFF	TGTGCCACCTTAAAGGGACAGGGGAATAATGAAAAACTGTTTTTT
16	TRBV30	TRBJ2-1	-	TRBD2	CAWSLAGGRVYNEQFF	TGTGCCTGGAGTCTAGCGGGAGGGAGGGTATACAATGAGCAGTTCTTC
14	TRBV7-9	TRBJ1-5	-	-	CASSFGQLNQPQHF	TGTGCCAGCAGCTTCGGACAGCTCAATCAGCCCCAGCATTTT
16	TRBV27	TRBJ2-1	few	-	CASSLKGTLRGNEQFF	TGTGCCAGCAGTTTAAAAGGGACCCTGCGAGGAAATGAGCAGTTCTTC
17	TRBV4-3	TRBJ1-5	few	TRBD1	CASSQGTGQGSNQPQHF	TGCGCCAGCAGCCAAGGTACAGGACAGGGCAGCAATCAGCCCCAGCATTTT